The T cell receptor beta chain described here comes from a study of blood T cell repertoires in COVID-19. Repertoires were generated with immunoSEQ multiplex PCR, while TCRdb's copy carries only in-frame clones and drops some. The repertoire consists of fewer than 110,000 clones, with 90% to 95% occurring once and the leading ten covering less than 1.5%. Looked up from germline, CDR1 is SGHTA and CDR2 is FQGNSA. The junction had 4 bases not matched to a gene; V was cut back by 5 bases and J by 1 base. The CDR3 loop spans 14 amino acids. Material: peripheral blood. This TCR was sampled from a young woman with acute or convalescent COVID-19. The J gene is TRBJ2-7, the V gene TRBV7-2, with 8 nucleotides matching TRBD2. CDR3 sequence: CASSREGRSYEQYF. CDR3 in DNA: TGTGCCAGCAGCCGGGAGGGACGGTCCTACGAGCAGTACTTC.